This T cell receptor beta chain appears in the sequencing data of a study of control samples from healthy donors and cancer patients. Sequencing was performed with immunoSEQ multiplex PCR; in TCRdb, only in-frame clones are kept and a portion is missing. The profile shows some 120,000 clones, just under 90% of them singletons. This CDR3 contains 16 residues. Germline values: CDR1 SGDLS, CDR2 YYNGEE. The V gene lost 3 bases and the J gene lost 1 base, with 15 bases spanning the gap. This TCR derives from a man aged 25 to 40 in good health. The sample consisted of blood. The J gene is TRBJ2-3, the V gene TRBV9; tentatively, D is TRBD1 (8 bases). CDR3 sequence: CASSATGGGGTDTQYF. The CDR3 DNA sequence: TGTGCCAGCAGCGCTACAGGGGGGGGAGGCACAGATACGCAGTATTTT.